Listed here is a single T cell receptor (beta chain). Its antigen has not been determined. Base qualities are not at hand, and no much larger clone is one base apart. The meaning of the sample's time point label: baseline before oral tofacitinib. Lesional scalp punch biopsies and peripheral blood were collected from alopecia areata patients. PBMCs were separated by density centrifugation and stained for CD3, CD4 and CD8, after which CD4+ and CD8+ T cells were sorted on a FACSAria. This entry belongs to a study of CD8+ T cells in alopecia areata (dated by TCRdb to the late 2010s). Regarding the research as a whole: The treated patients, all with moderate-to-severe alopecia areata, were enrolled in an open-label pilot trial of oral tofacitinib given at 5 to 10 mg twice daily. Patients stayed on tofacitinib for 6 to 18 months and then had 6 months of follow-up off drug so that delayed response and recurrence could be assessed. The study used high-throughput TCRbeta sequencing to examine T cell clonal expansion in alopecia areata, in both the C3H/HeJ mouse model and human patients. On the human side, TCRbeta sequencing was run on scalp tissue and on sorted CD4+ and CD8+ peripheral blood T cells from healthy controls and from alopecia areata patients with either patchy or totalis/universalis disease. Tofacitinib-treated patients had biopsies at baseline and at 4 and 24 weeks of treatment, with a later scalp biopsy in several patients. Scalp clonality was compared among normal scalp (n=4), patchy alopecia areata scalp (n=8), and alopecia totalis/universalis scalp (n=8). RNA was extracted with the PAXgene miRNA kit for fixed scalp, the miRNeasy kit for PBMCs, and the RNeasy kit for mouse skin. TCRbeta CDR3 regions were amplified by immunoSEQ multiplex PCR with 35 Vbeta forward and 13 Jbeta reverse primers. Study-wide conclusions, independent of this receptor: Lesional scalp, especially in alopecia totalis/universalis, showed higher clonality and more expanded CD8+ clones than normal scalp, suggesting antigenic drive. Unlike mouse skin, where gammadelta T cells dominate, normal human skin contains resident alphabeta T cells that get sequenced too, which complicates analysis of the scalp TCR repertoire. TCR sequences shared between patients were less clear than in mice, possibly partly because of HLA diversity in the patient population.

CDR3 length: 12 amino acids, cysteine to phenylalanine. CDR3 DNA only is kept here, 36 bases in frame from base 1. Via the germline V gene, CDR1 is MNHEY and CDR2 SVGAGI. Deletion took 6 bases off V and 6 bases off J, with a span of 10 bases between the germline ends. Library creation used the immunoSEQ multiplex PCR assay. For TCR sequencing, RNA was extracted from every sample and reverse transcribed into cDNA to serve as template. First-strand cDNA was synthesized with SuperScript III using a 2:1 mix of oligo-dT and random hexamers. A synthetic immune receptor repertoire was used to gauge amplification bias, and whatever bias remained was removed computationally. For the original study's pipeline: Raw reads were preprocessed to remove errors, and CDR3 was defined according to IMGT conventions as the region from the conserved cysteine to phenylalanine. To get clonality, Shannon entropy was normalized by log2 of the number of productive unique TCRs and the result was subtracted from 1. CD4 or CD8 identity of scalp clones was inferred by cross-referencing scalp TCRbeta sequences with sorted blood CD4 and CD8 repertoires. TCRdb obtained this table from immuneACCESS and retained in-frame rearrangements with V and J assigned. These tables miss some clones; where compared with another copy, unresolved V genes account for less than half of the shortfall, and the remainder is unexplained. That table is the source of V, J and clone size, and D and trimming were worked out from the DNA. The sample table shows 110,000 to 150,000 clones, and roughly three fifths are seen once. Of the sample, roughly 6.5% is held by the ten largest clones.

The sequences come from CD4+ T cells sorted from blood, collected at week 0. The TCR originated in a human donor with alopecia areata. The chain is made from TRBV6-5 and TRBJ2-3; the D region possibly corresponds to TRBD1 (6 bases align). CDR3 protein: CASRSQGDTQYF. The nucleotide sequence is TGTGCCAGCAGAAGTCAGGGGGATACGCAGTATTTT.